This T cell receptor (beta chain) was identified during a study of shared clonotypes between healthy human individuals (dated by TCRdb to between 2020 and 2021). Some background on the complete study: The cohort included three men and a couple of women between 18 and 49 years of age. Per donor, three plates each were used for CD4 naive and CD4 memory, two for CD8 naive, and one for CD8 memory. The study deeply sequenced blood TCR repertoires of about 5 healthy adults to estimate repertoire size and the extent of clonotype sharing between individuals. To increase sequencing depth and limit assay-specific biases, TCR repertoire library preparation and sequencing were carried out by different laboratories using diverse techniques. Per donor, leukapheresis produced somewhere between about 0.9 and 9.5 billion PBMCs.

Healthy HIV-negative adults with no recently reported acute infections or vaccinations were included as donors. Only Caucasian adults living in Nashville, Tennessee, USA were represented among the donors. CD4+ T cells were enriched by magnetic negative selection, after which naive cells were positively selected on CD45RA and the negative fraction was taken as the memory subset. Blood was collected by leukapheresis, and PBMCs were isolated by Ficoll-Histopaque density gradient centrifugation and then cryopreserved in liquid nitrogen vapor phase. Analytical flow cytometry was used to check the purity and quantity of every magnetically sorted T cell population. Each sorted fraction had its genomic DNA isolated and then quantified by UV absorbance on a Nanodrop 2000c. Comments on this clone: Its antigen remains undetermined. No base-level quality is on record; no much larger clone is a single base apart.

Beyond this particular receptor, the publication reports: Even with the large sequencing depth, rarefaction of the sorted-subset datasets indicated that sequencing was incomplete. Compared with non-shared clonotypes, clonotypes shared by all four sorted-subset donors had higher generation probabilities. Sampling was limited to blood, and TCR repertoires in tissue likely differ from TCR repertoires in blood. Based on pairwise subsampling, the degree of clonotype sharing among donors was expected to be affected by sequencing depth. Approximately 5% of naive CD4, 3.5% of naive CD8, approximately 2.2% of memory CD4, and 0.4% of memory CD8 clonotypes were shared across several donors. Larger estimated clonotype richness was generally found for naive subsets than for memory subsets. The small number of donors limited the genetic and exposure-history diversity represented.

TCR CDR3 regions were amplified from genomic DNA by multiplex PCR using the deep immunoSEQ assay. Extracted genomic DNA from each cell subset was spread evenly across all wells of several immunoSEQ 96-well plates, with each plate serving as a replicate. Each replicate PCR for sorted subsets received approximately 200 ng genomic DNA, equal to about 29,000 T cell genomes. Purified libraries were quantified with a Qubit 3.0 fluorometer, sized on a Bioanalyzer 2100, and re-quantified with the KAPA Library Quantification kit. Every immunoSEQ 96-well plate was sequenced on a separate single-read 150-cycle Illumina NextSeq 550 flow cell. Under the source paper's analysis protocol: Because only junctional sequences without quality scores were contained in the immunoSEQ output, filtering matching that applied to full-length reads could not be performed. Sequences were annotated with PyIR, a Python wrapper for IgBLAST v1.9, and V/J genes and CDR3 were assigned using IMGT germline references. Any read was removed if the V/J assignment was weak (E-value above 1e-6), the CDR3 was missing, or the read contained stop codons, out-of-frame junctions, or ambiguous translated residues. V3J clonotypes were defined by identical inferred V gene, J gene, and CDR3 amino acid sequence. To compute the percentage overlap between repertoires, the number of shared unique clonotypes was divided by the size of the smaller repertoire. Repertoire richness was assessed with RTK rarefaction, the Chao1 estimator, and Recon v2.1 estimates of unobserved clonotypes. OLGA was used to compute generation probabilities for all TCRbeta clonotypes that the gDNA method yielded from a handful of donors. The table was pulled from immuneACCESS by TCRdb, which kept in-frame rearrangements only. Such tables lose some clones; where checked, under half of the loss comes from unresolved V genes, and the rest has no known cause. Clone size and V and J calls were adopted from that table, with D and trimming inferred from the DNA. The sample includes about 2.5 million clones, with roughly 90% observed a single time. 0.3% to 0.45% of the sample lies in the top ten.

From its cysteine to its phenylalanine, the CDR3 spans 16 amino acids. The kept DNA is CDR3 alone, 48 bases in frame from the first base. The CDR1 and CDR2 encoded by the germline V gene (reference sequence) are MNHNY and SVGAGI. V ends up 6 bases short and J 9 bases short, with an unmatched junction base count of 14. The receptor was derived from a man younger than 35 in good health. Some clones in this sample may be carry-over from other donors' samples. Sequenced input: naive CD4+ T cells from PBMCs. The meaning of the sample's cell subset or site label: CD45RA+ positively selected. The chain joins TRBV6-6 to TRBJ1-6, with 7 bases aligning to TRBD1. The DNA reads as follows: TGTGCCAGCAGCCTGGACAGGCAGGAAATGGGTTCACCCCTCCACTTT. It codes for CASSLDRQEMGSPLHF.